The present TCR beta chain was sequenced within a study of shared clonotypes between healthy human individuals. TCRdb's copy holds only in-frame clones and misses some; the assay was immunoSEQ multiplex PCR. The sample lists under 2.5 million clones, around 90% occurring once. The sample consisted of naive CD4+ T cells from PBMCs. The subset denotes: CD45RA+ positively selected. The sequence derives from a man in his late teens or twenties in good health. Some clones in this sample may be carry-over from other donors' samples.

The CDR3, as DNA: TGTGCCAGCAGTACGGGACAGGGGCTCTACGAGCAGTACTTC. Encoded protein: CASSTGQGLYEQYF. The chain is built from TRBV6-5 and TRBJ2-7; 10 bases are shared with TRBD1. Germline CDR1 is MNHEY and CDR2 is SVGAGI. The V gene end was trimmed by 5 bases and the J gene end by 3 bases; junction bases not matched to a gene: 4. This CDR3 has 14 amino acids.